Below, 26 T cell receptor beta chains from the same sample are listed, as sequenced in a study of CD8 T cells in ankylosing spondylitis. Each CDR3 protein gets one entry after TCRdb re-called the 5' RACE reads with MiXCR. This table has approximately 140,000 distinct CDR3 sequences, approximately 9.7% appearing once. Sequenced: blood, either unsorted or a sorted T cell fraction (not recorded which). The receptors originated from a male donor with ankylosing spondylitis or in good health (not recorded which).

This clonotype was recorded many times. The chain is built from TRBV5-1 and TRBJ2-1; 9 bases are a match to TRBD2. Germline assignment: CDR1 SGHRS and CDR2 YFSETQ. The CDR3 loop spans 17 amino acids. V shed 6 bases, J shed 6 bases, and the junction held 16 bases outside the gene matches. CDR3 sequence reads: CASTHTFATSGRNEQFF. The CDR3 DNA is TGCGCCAGCACCCATACCTTCGCGACTAGCGGCCGCAATGAGCAGTTCTTC.

This chain uses TRBV20-1 with TRBJ2-7, with a weak D call TRBD1 (6 bases). Germline lookup yields CDR1 DFQATT and CDR2 SNEGSKA (reference sequence). V lost 6 bases and J lost 3, with 9 bases in between. This CDR3 comprises 11 residues. The CDR3 region has the DNA TGCAGTGCAAACAGGGACTACGAGCAGTACTTC. Encoded protein: CSANRDYEQYF.

Many counts were recorded for this clonotype. The chain combines TRBV4-3 with TRBJ2-1, with no clear D. Looked up from germline, CDR1 is LGHNA and CDR2 is YSLEER. V was trimmed by 1 base and J by 5 bases, leaving 6 bases between them. The length of the CDR3 is 13 residues. The CDR3 is CASSQGTNNEQFF. The CDR3 DNA reads TGCGCCAGCAGCCAAGGGACCAACAATGAGCAGTTCTTC.

About this clonotype: Germline and junction disagree at one end, which may indicate a read error. The chain carries TRBV4-3 and TRBJ2-1; 7 nucleotides agree with TRBD2. In germline, CDR1 is LGHNA, CDR2 YSLEER. This CDR3 is 16 amino acids long. The CDR3, as DNA: TGCGCCAGCAGCCAAGGGGAGCGGGGCTCCTACAATGAGGAGTTCTTC. Amino acid sequence: CASSQGERGSYNEEFF.

This clonotype came up many times. The chain joins TRBV29-1 to TRBJ2-1; D is perhaps TRBD2 (5 bases). V lost 3 bases, J lost 2 bases, and 5 bases lay in between. CDR1 and CDR2 (germline): SQVTM, ANQGSEA. This CDR3 is built from 12 residues. CDR3 in amino acids: CSVERAYNEQFF. The CDR3 DNA sequence: TGCAGCGTTGAGAGGGCCTACAATGAGCAGTTCTTC.

This clonotype was picked up many times. CDR3 DNA: TGCGCCAGCAGCCCTACAGGGAGCACAGATACGCAGTATTTT. Protein product: CASSPTGSTDTQYF. This chain uses TRBV5-1 with TRBJ2-3, with a weak D call TRBD1 (6 bases). The CDR3 has 14 residues. Germline values: CDR1 SGHRS, CDR2 YFSETQ. Between the trimmed V and J ends, which lost 4 bases and 0 bases, there was a span of 9 bases.

This clonotype was seen ten or more times. This sequence joins TRBV12-3 or TRBV12-4 and TRBJ2-1; 11 bases are a match to TRBD2. Losses at the gene ends were 1 base for V and 3 bases for J; bases not matched to a gene: 8. CDR3 size: 18 residues. CDR3 residues: CASSLVGLAGGIYNEQFF. CDR3 DNA sequence: TGTGCCAGCAGTTTAGTGGGGCTAGCGGGAGGCATCTACAATGAGCAGTTCTTC.

This clonotype was observed at least ten times. The chain recombines TRBV5-1 with TRBJ2-1, with 8 bases aligning to TRBD1. CDR1 and CDR2 from the germline V gene are SGHRS and YFSETQ. The V and J ends lost 0 bases and 4 bases, in that order; junction bases with no gene match: 9. CDR3 length: 17 residues. This chain's CDR3 is CASSLAWGTGPYNEQFF. The CDR3, as DNA: TGCGCCAGCAGCTTGGCCTGGGGGACAGGACCTTACAATGAGCAGTTCTTC.

Worth noting for this clonotype: One base away lies a much larger clone, so this may be a sequencing read error. The chain has TRBV29-1 and TRBJ2-2; 8 bases agree with TRBD1. The CDR3 loop spans 14 amino acids. CDR1 is SQVTM, CDR2 ANQGSEA, per germline. The chain's CDR3 is CSASLTGDTWELFF. The CDR3 coding sequence is TGCAGTGCATCGCTGACAGGGGACACCTGGGAGCTGTTTTTT.

This chain links TRBV12-3 or TRBV12-4 with TRBJ1-5; weak D call: TRBD1 (5 bases). With 5 bases removed from V and 2 bases from J, the gap between germline ends came to 22 bases. The CDR3 consists of 18 residues. As DNA, the CDR3 is TGTGCCAGCAGTAAACCGGGACTGACATATCCGGGCAATCAGCCCCAGCATTTT. Its protein product is CASSKPGLTYPGNQPQHF.

This clonotype occurred many times. This chain's CDR3 is CATSRGQKKQETQYF. CDR3 DNA sequence: TGTGCCACCAGCAGAGGACAGAAAAAACAAGAGACCCAGTACTTC. V and J are TRBV15 and TRBJ2-5, with D perhaps matching TRBD1 (5 bases). CDR3 length equals 15 residues. V was trimmed by 1 base and J by 2 bases, leaving 11 bases between them. Germline CDR1 and CDR2: LNHNV and YYDKDF (reference sequence).

This clonotype was detected many times. This sequence joins TRBV29-1 and TRBJ2-7; 7 bases fit TRBD2. With 2 bases clipped from V and 4 bases from J, the junction kept 8 bases outside the gene matches. In germline, CDR1 is SQVTM, CDR2 ANQGSEA. The CDR3 has 14 amino acids. CDR3: CSVEMGGSGYEQYF. As DNA, the CDR3 is TGCAGCGTTGAAATGGGCGGGAGCGGGTACGAGCAGTACTTC.

This clonotype showed up many times. CDR3 loop: CASSRPRDRGFYEQYF. The CDR3 DNA sequence: TGTGCCAGCAGTAGACCTAGAGACAGGGGGTTTTACGAGCAGTACTTC. The rearrangement joins TRBV28 to TRBJ2-7; 9 bases match TRBD1. V shed 5 bases and J 4 bases; nucleotides not matched to a gene: 12. From germline, CDR1 is MDHEN and CDR2 SYDVKM. This CDR3 has 16 residues. Full variable domain (rest looked up from reference TRBV28 and TRBJ2-7): DVKVTQSSRYLVKRTGEKVFLECVQDMDHENMFWYRQDPGLGLRLIYFSYDVKMKEKGDIPEGYSVSREKKERFSLILESASTNQTSMYLCASSRPRDRGFYEQYFGPGTRLTVT.

For this clonotype: A much larger clone lies one base from this, so it may be a read error. The V call is TRBV7-2, the J call TRBJ2-1; 7 nucleotides match TRBD2. The V gene's germline CDR1 is SGHTA and CDR2 FQGNSA. This CDR3 has 15 amino acids. The CDR3 spells CVSSLDGRSYNEQFF. The CDR3 DNA reads as TGTGTCAGCAGCTTAGACGGGAGGTCCTACAATGAGCAGTTCTTC.

This clonotype was counted many times. V gene TRBV5-5 combines with J gene TRBJ2-7; the D gene is possibly TRBD2 (6 bases). The V and J ends lost 2 bases and 0 bases respectively, with 15 bases between them. From germline, CDR1 is SGHKS and CDR2 YYEKEE (reference sequence). The CDR3 runs 16 residues. CDR3 nucleotide sequence: TGTGCCAGCAGCTTAGAGGTCACGGGAGCCTCCTACGAGCAGTACTTC. The encoded protein is CASSLEVTGASYEQYF.

The chain couples TRBV5-1 to TRBJ1-2; TRBD1 matches 9 bases. The CDR3 consists of 16 residues. The trim removed 4 bases at V and 8 bases at J, leaving 15 bases unmatched. Germline loops: CDR1 SGHRS, CDR2 YFSETQ. The CDR3 nucleotides are TGCGCCAGCAGCCCCGCCCGGGACAGGGTTCAGAGGGGCTACACCTTC. Encoded protein: CASSPARDRVQRGYTF.

Many counts were recorded for this clonotype. The genes are TRBV19 and TRBJ2-5, with unresolved D. The CDR3 extends over 17 amino acids. Germline-derived CDR1 and CDR2 are LNHDA and SQIVND (reference sequence). V dropped 3 bases and J dropped 0 bases, with 17 bases sitting between them. As DNA, the CDR3 is TGTGCCAGTAGTATGTCGGCCCGCGACATCGACCAAGAGACCCAGTACTTC. Protein product: CASSMSARDIDQETQYF. Together with reference TRBV19 and TRBJ2-5, the CDR3 gives the full variable domain: DGGITQSPKYLFRKEGQNVTLSCEQNLNHDAMYWYRQDPGQGLRLIYYSQIVNDFQKGDIAEGYSVSREKKESFPLTVTSAQKNPTAFYLCASSMSARDIDQETQYFGPGTRLLVL.

This chain joins TRBV20-1 and TRBJ1-4, with D tentatively TRBD1 (5 bases). CDR3 size: 13 residues. The germline V gene has CDR1 DFQATT and CDR2 SNEGSKA (reference sequence). V was shortened by 5 bases and J by 5 bases, with 12 bases between the two germline ends. CDR3 sequence (DNA): TGCAGTGCTTTAAAGACAGAAAATGAAAAACTGTTTTTT. Encoded protein: CSALKTENEKLFF.

This clonotype was observed many times. The gene calls are TRBV6-2 or TRBV6-3 and TRBJ2-3, with D possibly being TRBD2 (5 bases). The ends were cut back, 5 bases at V and 5 bases at J, with 17 bases in the middle. CDR3 length: 15 amino acids. Germline CDR1 MNHEY, CDR2 SVGEGT. CDR3 nucleotides: TGTGCCAGCAGTCCCCGGGATGAGCGCGGAGATACGCAGTATTTT. It translates to CASSPRDERGDTQYF.

This rearrangement joins TRBV20-1 to TRBJ2-1; TRBD2 agrees at 10 bases. V lost 4 bases and J lost 7; bases outside the gene matches: 7. The CDR3 length is 14 residues. Germline CDR1 is DFQATT and CDR2 is SNEGSKA (reference sequence). CDR3 bases: TGCAGTGCTAAAGTAGCGGGAGGTTTGAATGAGCAGTTCTTC. Its protein is CSAKVAGGLNEQFF.

This clonotype appeared many times. The rearrangement joins TRBV27 to TRBJ2-6; no reliable D call. Germline lookup yields CDR1 MNHEY and CDR2 SMNVEV (reference sequence). V lost 3 bases to trimming and J lost 0 bases, with 18 bases between them. There are 19 residues in the CDR3. CDR3: CASSFIKTGRTSGANVLTF. Here the CDR3 DNA reads TGTGCCAGCAGTTTCATCAAAACTGGACGCACCTCTGGGGCCAACGTCCTGACTTTC. The full variable domain, its missing parts supplied by reference TRBV27 and TRBJ2-6, is EAQVTQNPRYLITVTGKKLTVTCSQNMNHEYMSWYRQDPGLGLRQIYYSMNVEVTDKGDVPEGYKVSRKEKRNFPLILESPSPNQTSLYFCASSFIKTGRTSGANVLTFGAGSRLTVL.

This clonotype showed up many times. The chain uses TRBV24-1 and TRBJ2-7, with 9 bases fitting TRBD2. J lost 0 bases, V lost 4 bases, and 6 bases had no gene match. The CDR3 is 16 amino acids. Germline assignment: CDR1 KGHDR and CDR2 SFDVKD. The CDR3 DNA reads TGTGCCACCAGTGAGTCGCCAGCGGGAGGCTCCTACGAGCAGTACTTC. It translates to CATSESPAGGSYEQYF.

This clonotype showed up many times. The rearrangement links TRBV20-1 to TRBJ2-3; 7 bases map to TRBD1. Germline V gene lookup returns CDR1 DFQATT and CDR2 SNEGSKA (reference sequence). This CDR3 is 14 amino acids long. V shed 3 bases and J 5 bases; nucleotides not matched to a gene: 8. The CDR3 nucleotides are TGCAGTGCTAGCGAGGGGGCGCTTGTAGATACGCAGTATTTT. It is translated as CSASEGALVDTQYF.

DNA of the CDR3: TGCGCCAGCAGCCTAGGGGTCCAAGAGACCCAGTACTTC. As protein: CASSLGVQETQYF. This chain links TRBV5-1 with TRBJ2-5, with a weak D call TRBD1 (5 bases). The germline V and J ends were trimmed by 4 bases and 1 base, with 8 bases remaining between them. Germline lookup yields CDR1 SGHRS and CDR2 YFSETQ. This CDR3 has 13 amino acids.

This clonotype was seen just once. This sequence joins TRBV7-8 and TRBJ2-1; 7 bases are shared with TRBD2. This CDR3 comprises 15 residues. The germline CDR1 and CDR2 sequences are SGHVS and FQNEAQ. J was trimmed by 4 bases and V by 5 bases; bases with no gene match: 8. CDR3 in amino acids: CASSLTLAEYNEQFF. The CDR3 DNA reads TGTGCCAGCAGCCTCACGCTAGCGGAGTACAATGAGCAGTTCTTC.

Notes on this clonotype: This may be a read error, as it is one base from a much larger clone. The V gene is TRBV6-2 or TRBV6-3, the J gene TRBJ2-6, with D possibly being TRBD1 or TRBD2 (5 bases each). The germline V gene has CDR1 MNHEY and CDR2 SVGEGT. The CDR3 sequence is 15 residues long. CDR3 sequence: CASRGMVRGANGLTF. DNA for the CDR3: TGTGCCAGCAGGGGGATGGTGAGAGGGGCCAACGGCCTGACTTTC.